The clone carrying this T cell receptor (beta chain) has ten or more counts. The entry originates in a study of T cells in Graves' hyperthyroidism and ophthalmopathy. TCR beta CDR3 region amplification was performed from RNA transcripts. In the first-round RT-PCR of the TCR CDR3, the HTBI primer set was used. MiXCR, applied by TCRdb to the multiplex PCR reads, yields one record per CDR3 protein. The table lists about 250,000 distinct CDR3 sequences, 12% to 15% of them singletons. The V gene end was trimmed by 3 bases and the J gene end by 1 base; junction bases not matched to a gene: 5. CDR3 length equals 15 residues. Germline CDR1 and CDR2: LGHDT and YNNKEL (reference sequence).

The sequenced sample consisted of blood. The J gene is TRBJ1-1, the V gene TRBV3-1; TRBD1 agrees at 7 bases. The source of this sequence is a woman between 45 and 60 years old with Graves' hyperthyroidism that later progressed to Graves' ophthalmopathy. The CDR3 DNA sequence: TGTGCCAGCAGCCACCACAGGGGAAGGAACACTGAAGCTTTCTTT. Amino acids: CASSHHRGRNTEAFF.